This record concerns one T cell receptor beta chain sequence. The clone's antigen remains unknown. Qualities for individual bases were not recorded, and no much larger clone is one base off. This sample stems from a study of T cell changes during pregnancy in multiple sclerosis (dated by TCRdb to about 2019). General notes on the study: The study looked at changes in the T cell repertoire across pregnancy in women with multiple sclerosis.

The library relied on the immunoSEQ multiplex PCR assay. Entries here come from immuneACCESS through TCRdb and include only in-frame sequences with V and J called. Some clones fail to appear in such tables; in the studies checked, an unresolved V gene covers under half of the shortfall, and the cause of the remainder is unknown. The sample contains tens of thousands of clones, 90% of them found a single time. The top ten clonotypes cover approximately 3% of the sample. Looking up the germline V gene yields CDR1 MNHNS and CDR2 SASEGT. V loses 6 bases at its end and J loses 8 bases; junction bases beyond the gene matches: 12. The CDR3 runs 15 residues from the cysteine to the phenylalanine. Just CDR3 DNA is preserved here, 45 bases in frame from base 1.

This material consisted of peripheral blood, taken in the first trimester of pregnancy. This TCR was recovered from a female donor in good health, enrolled as a control in a pregnancy study. Recombination joined TRBV6-1 with TRBJ1-5, and 8 junction bases match TRBD1. Read as DNA, the sequence is TGTGCCAGCAGGAGCGCTTGGACAGGGATTGAGCCCCAGCATTTT. Translation gives CASRSAWTGIEPQHF.